This T cell receptor beta chain is from a study of vaccination effects on CD4 cells after COVID-19. Study-wide results and limits: Early timepoints after infection were absent, and convalescent patients were few in the study. Of the vaccine-induced clones from healthy vaccinees, merely 1 of 255 recognized common cold coronaviruses as well.

Data came from immunoSEQ multiplex PCR; TCRdb stores just in-frame clones and leaves some out. In the table there are around 68,000 clones, about four fifths of which are singletons. Under the ViraFEST assay, PBMC were stimulated with viral peptide pools so that antigen-specific CD4+ T cells expanded. Sequencing was performed afterwards. The authors isolated CD4+ T cells after about 10 days of culture. Vaccinees lacked prior SARS-CoV-2 infection and tested negative for nucleocapsid antibodies. Researchers reported culturing 2 million to 2.5 million PBMC in each well, adding around 10 IU/ml IL-2 and roughly 11 ug/ml peptides. Half-medium changes using IL-2 medium occurred on days 3 and 7. About this clone itself: As yet, its antigen is unknown.

The CDR3 extends over 11 amino acids. The germline V gene has CDR1 SQVTM and CDR2 ANQGSEA. V lost 7 bases and J lost 8, with 14 bases in between. The sequences come from CD4+ T cells from PBMCs cultured with SARS-CoV-2 spike peptides, collected before COVID-19 vaccination. The sequence derives from a human donor who received a COVID-19 vaccine. The chain carries TRBV29-1 and TRBJ1-2; D may be TRBD1 (5 bases). CDR3 DNA sequence: TGCAGCGCTGACCAAGGGACGGGCTACACCTTC. Translated, it gives CSADQGTGYTF. Full variable domain (remainder filled in from reference TRBV29-1 and TRBJ1-2): SAVISQKPSRDICQRGTSLTIQCQVDSQVTMMFWYRQQPGQSLTLIATANQGSEATYESGFVIDKFPISRPNLTFSTLTVSNMSPEDSSIYLCSADQGTGYTFGSGTRLTVV.